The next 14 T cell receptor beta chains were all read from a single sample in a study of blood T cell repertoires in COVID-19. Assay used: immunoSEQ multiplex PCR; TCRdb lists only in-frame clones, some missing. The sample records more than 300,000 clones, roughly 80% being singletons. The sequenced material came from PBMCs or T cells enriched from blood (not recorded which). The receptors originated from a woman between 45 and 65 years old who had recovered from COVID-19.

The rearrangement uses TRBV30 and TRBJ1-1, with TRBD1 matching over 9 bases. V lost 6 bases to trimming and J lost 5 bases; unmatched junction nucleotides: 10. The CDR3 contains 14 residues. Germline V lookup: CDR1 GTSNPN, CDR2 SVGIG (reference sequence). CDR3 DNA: TGTGCCTGTCACTCCGGACAGGGGAGGACTGAAGCTTTCTTT. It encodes CACHSGQGRTEAFF.

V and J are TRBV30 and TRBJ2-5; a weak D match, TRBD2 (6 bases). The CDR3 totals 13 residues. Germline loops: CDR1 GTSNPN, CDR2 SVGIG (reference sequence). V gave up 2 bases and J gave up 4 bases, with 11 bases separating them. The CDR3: CAWSRASAETQYF. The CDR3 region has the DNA TGTGCCTGGAGTAGGGCTAGCGCAGAGACCCAGTACTTC.

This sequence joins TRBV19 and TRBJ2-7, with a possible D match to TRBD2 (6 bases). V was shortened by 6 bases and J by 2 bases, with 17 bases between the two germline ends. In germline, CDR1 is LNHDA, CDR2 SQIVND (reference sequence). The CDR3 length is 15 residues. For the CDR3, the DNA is TGTGCCAGTAGCCACCCGGGGGAGCGACCCTACGAGCAGTACTTC. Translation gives CASSHPGERPYEQYF.

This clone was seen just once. CDR3 amino acids: CASSEQGMNTEAFF. As DNA, the CDR3 is TGCGCCAGCAGTGAACAGGGGATGAACACTGAAGCTTTCTTT. This chain links TRBV5-1 with TRBJ1-1; 7 nucleotides align to TRBD1. Germline V lookup: CDR1 SGHRS, CDR2 YFSETQ. The CDR3 covers 14 residues. J lost 0 bases, V lost 5 bases, and 4 bases had no gene match.

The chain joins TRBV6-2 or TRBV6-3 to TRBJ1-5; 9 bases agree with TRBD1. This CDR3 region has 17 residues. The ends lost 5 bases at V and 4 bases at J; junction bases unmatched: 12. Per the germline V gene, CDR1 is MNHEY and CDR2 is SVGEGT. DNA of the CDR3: TGTGCCAGCAGTCAACTACAGGGACAGGGAAGGAATCAGCCCCAGCATTTT. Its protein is CASSQLQGQGRNQPQHF.

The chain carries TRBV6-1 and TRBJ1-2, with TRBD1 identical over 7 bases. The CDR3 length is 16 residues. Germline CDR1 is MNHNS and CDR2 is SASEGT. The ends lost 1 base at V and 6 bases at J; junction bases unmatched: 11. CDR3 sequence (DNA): TGTGCCAGCAGTGAAGTGGGGGCTCGACAGGGCGATGGCTACACCTTC. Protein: CASSEVGARQGDGYTF.

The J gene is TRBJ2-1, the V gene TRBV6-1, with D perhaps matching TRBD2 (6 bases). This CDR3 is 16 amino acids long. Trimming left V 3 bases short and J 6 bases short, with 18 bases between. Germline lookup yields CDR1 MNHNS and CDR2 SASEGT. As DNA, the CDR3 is TGTGCCAGCAGTGATATGGGACTCCCCCGCTCCAATGAGCAGTTCTTC. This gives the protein CASSDMGLPRSNEQFF.

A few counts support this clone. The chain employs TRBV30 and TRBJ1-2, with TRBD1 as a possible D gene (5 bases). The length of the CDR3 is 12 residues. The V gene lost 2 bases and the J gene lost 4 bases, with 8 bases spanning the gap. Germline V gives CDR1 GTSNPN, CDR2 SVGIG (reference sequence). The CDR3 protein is CAWSLRAYGYTF. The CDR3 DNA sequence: TGTGCCTGGAGTCTCAGGGCCTATGGCTACACCTTC.

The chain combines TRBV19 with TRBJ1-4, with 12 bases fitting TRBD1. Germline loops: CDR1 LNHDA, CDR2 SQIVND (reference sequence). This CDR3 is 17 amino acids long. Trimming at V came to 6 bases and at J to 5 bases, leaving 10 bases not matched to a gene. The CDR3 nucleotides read TGTGCCAGTAGCTTTGGGACAGGGGGCGTAATAAATGAAAAACTGTTTTTT. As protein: CASSFGTGGVINEKLFF.

The CDR3 DNA follows: TGTGCCAGCAGTGGTAGACCTTGGACACACGATCAGCCCCAGCATTTT. Encoded protein: CASSGRPWTHDQPQHF. The chain has TRBV2 and TRBJ1-5, with D possibly TRBD1 on 5 matching bases. The CDR3 covers 16 residues. Trimming removed 4 bases at V and 5 bases at J, with 18 bases between. Germline values: CDR1 SNHLY, CDR2 FYNNEI.

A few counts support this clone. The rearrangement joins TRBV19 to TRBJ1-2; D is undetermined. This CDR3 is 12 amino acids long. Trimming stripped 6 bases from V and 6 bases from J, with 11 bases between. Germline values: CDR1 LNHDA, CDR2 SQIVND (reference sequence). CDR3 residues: CASRRSPHGYTF. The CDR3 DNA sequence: TGTGCCAGTAGACGGTCGCCCCATGGCTACACCTTC.

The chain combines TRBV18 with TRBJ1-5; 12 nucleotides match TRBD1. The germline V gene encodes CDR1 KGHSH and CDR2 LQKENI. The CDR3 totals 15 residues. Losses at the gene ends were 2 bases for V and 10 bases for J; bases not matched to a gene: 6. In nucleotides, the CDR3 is TGTGCCAGCTCACCATCCGGGACAGGGGGCACCCCCCAGCATTTT. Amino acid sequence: CASSPSGTGGTPQHF.

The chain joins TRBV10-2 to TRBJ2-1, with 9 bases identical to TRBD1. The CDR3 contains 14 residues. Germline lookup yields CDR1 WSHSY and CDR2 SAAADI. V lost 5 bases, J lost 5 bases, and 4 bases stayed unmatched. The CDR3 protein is CASSTGQGNNEQFF. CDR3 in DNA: TGCGCCAGCAGTACGGGACAGGGCAACAATGAGCAGTTCTTC.

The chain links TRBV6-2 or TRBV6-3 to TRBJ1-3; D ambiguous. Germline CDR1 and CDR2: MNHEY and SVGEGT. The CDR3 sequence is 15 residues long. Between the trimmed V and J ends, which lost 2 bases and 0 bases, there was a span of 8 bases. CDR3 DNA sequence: TGTGCCAGCAGTTACCACCTAAACTCTGGAAACACCATATATTTT. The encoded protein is CASSYHLNSGNTIYF.